A single sample gave rise to the 12 T cell receptor beta chains below, sequenced in a study of T cell responses to AZD1222 COVID-19 vaccine. Sequenced by immunoSEQ multiplex PCR; TCRdb stores in-frame clones only, minus some. The data hold 150,000 to 200,000 clones, with 70% to 90% observed a single time. Here the sequenced sample was peripheral blood, taken 28 days after the second AZD1222 dose. The receptors come from an adult who received the AZD1222 COVID-19 vaccine.

This chain joins TRBV11-2 and TRBJ1-1; TRBD1 might be the D (5 bases). The CDR3 consists of 14 residues. CDR1 SGHAT and CDR2 FQNNGV come from the germline V gene. The ends were cut back, 0 bases at V and 4 bases at J, with 9 bases in the middle. CDR3 protein: CASSLERGSTEAFF. The CDR3, as DNA: TGTGCCAGCAGCTTAGAAAGGGGATCCACTGAAGCTTTCTTT.

This rearrangement joins TRBV18 to TRBJ1-6; D possibly corresponds to TRBD1 (6 bases). The V end lost 3 bases, the J end lost 10 bases, and 19 bases lay between the germline ends. Germline CDR1 is KGHSH and CDR2 is LQKENI. CDR3 size: 16 residues. This chain's CDR3 is CASSPRGAPSESPLHF. DNA for the CDR3: TGTGCCAGCTCACCGAGGGGGGCCCCAAGTGAATCACCCCTCCACTTT.

The chain uses TRBV19 and TRBJ2-7; 8 nucleotides line up with TRBD1. J gave up 5 bases and V 4 bases, and 7 bases lay outside the gene matches. The germline gives CDR1 LNHDA, CDR2 SQIVND (reference sequence). CDR3 length: 14 residues. The CDR3 is CASSTGQGLDEQYF. CDR3 nucleotide sequence: TGTGCCAGTAGTACAGGACAGGGATTGGACGAGCAGTACTTC.

The chain couples TRBV29-1 to TRBJ1-1; D remains unclear. From germline, CDR1 is SQVTM and CDR2 ANQGSEA. This CDR3 is built from 12 residues. The ends were cut back, 6 bases at V and 1 base at J, with 9 bases in the middle. CDR3 loop: CSVRDPNTEAFF. The DNA for the CDR3 is TGCAGCGTCCGGGATCCGAACACTGAAGCTTTCTTT.

The chain has TRBV9 and TRBJ1-5, with TRBD1 as a possible D gene (5 bases). V was shortened by 2 bases and J by 1 base, with 10 bases between the two germline ends. The CDR3 consists of 15 residues. Germline V CDR1 and CDR2: SGDLS, YYNGEE. The CDR3 bases are TGTGCCAGCAGCGTCGCGGGGGGGAGCAATCAGCCCCAGCATTTT. Protein sequence: CASSVAGGSNQPQHF.

The V and J genes are TRBV3-1 (or the pseudogene TRBV3-2) and TRBJ2-7; a weak D match, TRBD1 (6 bases). In germline, CDR1 is LGHDT, CDR2 YNNKEL (reference sequence). V was trimmed by 0 bases and J by 3 bases, leaving 18 bases between them. This CDR3 comprises 17 residues. This CDR3 is CASSQDGVGTLNYEQYF. The CDR3 bases are TGTGCCAGCAGCCAAGACGGGGTAGGGACACTCAACTACGAGCAGTACTTC.

This rearrangement joins TRBV3-1 (or the pseudogene TRBV3-2) to TRBJ1-4; 8 bases align to TRBD1. From germline, CDR1 is LGHDT and CDR2 YNNKEL (reference sequence). CDR3 length: 12 residues. V lost 8 bases to trimming and J lost 8 bases; unmatched junction nucleotides: 4. The CDR3 DNA reads TGTGCCAGCGGAAACAGGGGGGAAAAACTGTTTTTT. Protein product: CASGNRGEKLFF.

CDR3 DNA sequence: TGTGCCAGCAGCCGAGACAGTTATCAGCCCCAGCATTTT. This sequence encodes CASSRDSYQPQHF. This chain links TRBV5-5 with TRBJ1-5; possible D gene TRBD1, 5 bases. V lost 4 bases and J 5 bases, leaving 10 bases between the germline ends. The CDR3 runs to 13 residues. The germline V gene encodes CDR1 SGHKS and CDR2 YYEKEE (reference sequence).

In its sample, this clone was seen once. The junction does not match germline at one end; this may be a read error. The J gene is TRBJ1-4, the V gene TRBV11-3; D uncertain. CDR3 length: 12 residues. Germline V gives CDR1 SGHNT, CDR2 YENEEA. CDR3 sequence (DNA): TGTGCCAGCACTTTGAACTTCCCAAAAAGAACTTTT. It specifies CASTLNFPKRTF.

The chain links TRBV2 to TRBJ1-4; unclear D gene. The V gene's germline CDR1 is SNHLY and CDR2 FYNNEI. The CDR3 runs 14 residues. The ends were cut back, 4 bases at V and 7 bases at J, with 13 bases in the middle. CDR3 protein: CASSVNLAGEKLFF. CDR3 DNA sequence: TGTGCCAGCAGTGTTAACTTAGCGGGTGAAAAACTGTTTTTT.

In DNA, the CDR3 is TGCGCCAGCAGCTTGCAGACCAGGGCAGGAATAGATACGCAGTATTTT. Translating gives CASSLQTRAGIDTQYF. The V and J genes are TRBV4-1 and TRBJ2-3, with D possibly matching TRBD1 (5 bases). CDR3 length: 16 amino acids. The V gene's germline CDR1 is MGHRA and CDR2 YSYEKL. V dropped 5 bases and J dropped 5 bases, with 20 bases sitting between them.

This clone was seen a handful of times. J is TRBJ2-1 and V is TRBV29-1, with D tentatively TRBD2 (7 bases). Looked up from germline, CDR1 is SQVTM and CDR2 is ANQGSEA. The length of the CDR3 is 13 residues. Trimming removed 1 base from V and 9 bases from J, with 13 bases in between. The CDR3 nucleotides are TGCAGCGTTGAAGCGGGGGGCCAGGGTGAGCAGTTCTTC. As protein: CSVEAGGQGEQFF.